The sample holds many counts of the clone carrying this T cell receptor (beta chain). No cell fractionation was done, so the repertoire covers all unsorted peripheral blood T cells. cDNA was made from approximately 0.55 ug RNA using alpha and beta constant primers. Using multiplexing indices, alpha and beta chain libraries were generated apart by chain-specific third strand synthesis. TCRdb re-derived calls from the 5' RACE reads in MiXCR, one entry per CDR3 protein. The sample comprises around 5,800 distinct CDR3 sequences, around 25% of which are singletons, and roughly a quarter rests with the top ten. The data stem from a study of HIV-infected patients and healthy controls. The CDR3 spans 14 residues. V lost 5 bases to trimming and J lost 4 bases, with 14 bases between them.

The specimen was blood, collected before antiretroviral therapy. The chain employs TRBV12-3 or TRBV12-4 and TRBJ1-1, with D uncertain. This TCR came from an adult with HIV infection. The CDR3 protein is CASSPTGVGTEAFF. DNA for the CDR3: TGTGCCAGCAGTCCGACCGGGGTCGGCACTGAAGCTTTCTTT.